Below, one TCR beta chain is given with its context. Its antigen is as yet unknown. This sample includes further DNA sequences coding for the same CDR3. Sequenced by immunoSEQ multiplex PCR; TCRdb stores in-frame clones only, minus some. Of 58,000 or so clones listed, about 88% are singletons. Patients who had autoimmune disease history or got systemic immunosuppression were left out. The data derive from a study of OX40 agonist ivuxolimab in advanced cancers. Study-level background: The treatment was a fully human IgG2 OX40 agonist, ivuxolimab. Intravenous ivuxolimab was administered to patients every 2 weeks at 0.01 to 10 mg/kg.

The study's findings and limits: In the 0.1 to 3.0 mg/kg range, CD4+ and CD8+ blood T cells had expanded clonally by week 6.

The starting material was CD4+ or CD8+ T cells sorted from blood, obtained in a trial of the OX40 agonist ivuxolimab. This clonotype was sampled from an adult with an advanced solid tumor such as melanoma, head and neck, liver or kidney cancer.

This CDR3 is CASSLDGNQPQHF. The DNA of the CDR3 is TGTGCCAGCAGCTTAGATGGGAATCAGCCCCAGCATTTT. V usage is TRBV7-9 and J usage is TRBJ1-5; D not resolved. Germline V gives CDR1 SEHNR, CDR2 FQNEAQ (reference sequence). This CDR3 is built from 13 residues. V was clipped by 1 base and J by 4 bases, with 5 bases between them.